This T cell receptor beta chain emerged from a study of blood T cell repertoires in COVID-19. This CDR3 is built from 16 residues. Germline CDR1 SGDLS, CDR2 YYNGEE. V lost 2 bases to trimming and J lost 7 bases, with 19 bases between them. TCRdb's table, derived via immunoSEQ multiplex PCR, lists solely in-frame clones and lacks some. The sample records over 200,000 clones, about 91% being singletons. The clonotype was recovered from a woman aged 35 to 49 with acute or convalescent COVID-19. The material sequenced was peripheral blood. The chain links TRBV9 to TRBJ2-1; TRBD2 might be the D (5 bases). CDR3 amino acids: CASSVRPGIGKNEQFF. CDR3 nucleotides: TGTGCCAGCAGCGTGCGCCCGGGGATTGGAAAAAATGAGCAGTTCTTC.